Here is one T cell receptor (beta chain) with its context. Its antigen is currently unknown. This specimen belongs to a study of graft-versus-host responses after intestinal transplantation. Study results and caveats: Researchers found peak circulating GvH clone levels linked to early post-transplant HvG declines.

Profiled with immunoSEQ multiplex PCR; TCRdb holds only in-frame clones, not every one. Altogether roughly 81,000 clones are present, 82% being singletons, with the ten largest covering more than 0.8%. The germline V and J ends were trimmed by 4 bases and 7 bases, with 11 bases remaining between them. CDR1 and CDR2 from the germline V gene are MNHNS and SASEGT. There are 13 residues in the CDR3. The V gene is TRBV6-1, the J gene TRBJ1-5, with D unclear. This sequence originates from a human donor who received an intestinal transplant. The material sequenced was unstimulated CD4+ T cells sorted from spleen or lymph node cells, taken before intestinal transplant. CDR3: CASSVLSEQPQHF. The CDR3 bases are TGTGCCAGCAGTGTCCTGAGCGAGCAGCCCCAGCATTTT.